Shown below are 15 T cell receptor beta chains from a single sample sequenced in a study of PD-1 blockade in classical Hodgkin lymphoma. Each of the patients experienced relapse following autologous stem cell transplantation, and their brentuximab vedotin exposure differed. Profiling relied on immunoSEQ multiplex PCR, and the TCRdb table lists in-frame clones only, not all of them. The table includes about 63,000 clones, approximately 90% detected once. The source was peripheral blood mononuclear cells (PBMCs), collected before the second cycle of nivolumab. These receptors originate from a human donor with classical Hodgkin lymphoma.

This clone has a single count. The chain recombines TRBV30 with TRBJ2-7, with 11 positions matching TRBD1. Germline V lookup: CDR1 GTSNPN, CDR2 SVGIG (reference sequence). J gave up 7 bases and V 7 bases, and 6 bases lay outside the gene matches. The CDR3 length is 12 residues. This CDR3 reads CALDRGLAEQYF. The DNA of the CDR3 is TGTGCCTTGGACAGGGGGCTTGCGGAGCAGTACTTC.

This chain uses TRBV28 with TRBJ1-6; no reliable D call. There are 12 residues in the CDR3. Germline loops: CDR1 MDHEN, CDR2 SYDVKM. V lost 5 bases and J lost 7, with 6 bases in between. CDR3 amino acids: CASSLGNSPLHF. The CDR3 DNA reads as TGTGCCAGCAGTCTCGGGAATTCACCCCTCCACTTT.

V is TRBV4-1 and J is TRBJ2-1; 7 nucleotides match TRBD2. The CDR3 is made up of 14 amino acids. Germline V gene data show CDR1 as MGHRA and CDR2 as YSYEKL. After removal of 4 bases from V and 7 bases from J, the junction contained 7 bases not matched to a gene. CDR3 coding DNA: TGCGCCAGCAGCCCCCTTAACGGGGGGAATGAGCAGTTCTTC. It translates to CASSPLNGGNEQFF.

The chain links TRBV19 to TRBJ1-2; D gene uncertain. Germline V gene lookup returns CDR1 LNHDA and CDR2 SQIVND (reference sequence). Trimming pared 7 bases from V and 4 bases from J, leaving 16 bases between. This CDR3 has 14 amino acids. The CDR3: CASTHRLSLYGYTF. In nucleotides, the CDR3 is TGTGCCAGTACCCATCGTTTGAGTCTCTATGGCTACACCTTC.

The rearrangement uses TRBV5-1 and TRBJ2-2; D is uncertain. The CDR3 runs 15 residues. V was pared by 5 bases and J by 0 bases, with 11 bases between. The germline V gene encodes CDR1 SGHRS and CDR2 YFSETQ. The CDR3 DNA reads TGCGCCAGCAGTTCAGGACCGTCGAACACCGGGGAGCTGTTTTTT. This encodes CASSSGPSNTGELFF.

The chain links TRBV5-4 to TRBJ1-2; 12 bases map to TRBD1. Trimming at V came to 4 bases and at J to 8 bases, leaving 12 bases not matched to a gene. This CDR3 spans 16 amino acids. Germline V gene sequence: CDR1 SGHNT, CDR2 YYREEE (reference sequence). CDR3 in DNA: TGTGCCAGCAGCATCCAGGGACAGGGGGCGGCGTGGGGCTACACCTTC. Protein sequence: CASSIQGQGAAWGYTF.

The gene calls are TRBV19 and TRBJ1-4, with D unclear. The CDR3 runs to 15 residues. The germline V gene encodes CDR1 LNHDA and CDR2 SQIVND (reference sequence). With 5 bases removed from V and 2 bases from J, the gap between germline ends came to 12 bases. CDR3 residues: CASSPISGTNEKLFF. CDR3 in DNA: TGTGCCAGTAGTCCGATATCCGGGACTAATGAAAAACTGTTTTTT.

The rearrangement links TRBV2 to TRBJ2-3; TRBD1 agrees at 7 bases. From germline, CDR1 is SNHLY and CDR2 FYNNEI. J lost 3 bases, V lost 9 bases, and 9 bases had no gene match. This CDR3 is 14 amino acids long. The CDR3 DNA reads TGTGCCAGTGATGGGGACAGACCAACAGATACGCAGTATTTT. Protein sequence: CASDGDRPTDTQYF.

The rearrangement joins TRBV6-5 to TRBJ1-1; D unresolved. This CDR3 has 15 amino acids. V was shortened by 8 bases and J by 1 base, with 17 bases between the two germline ends. Per germline, CDR1 MNHEY and CDR2 SVGAGI. The CDR3 DNA follows: TGTGCCAGCGCCCAAAGGCCTTCAGGGAACACTGAAGCTTTCTTT. Protein product: CASAQRPSGNTEAFF.

V gene TRBV6-6 combines with J gene TRBJ1-1, with no clear D. Germline CDR1 and CDR2: MNHNY and SVGAGI (reference sequence). Trimming removed 2 bases at V and 2 bases at J, with 12 bases between. CDR3 length: 15 residues. The CDR3: CASSYGVNGNTEAFF. DNA of the CDR3: TGTGCCAGCAGTTACGGGGTAAACGGTAACACTGAAGCTTTCTTT.

About this clone itself: The sample has other DNA sequences that encode this CDR3 too. This chain links TRBV29-1 with TRBJ2-5, with TRBD2 matching 7 bases. Per germline, CDR1 SQVTM and CDR2 ANQGSEA. Trimming cost V 6 bases and J 5 bases; bases outside gene matches: 9. CDR3 length: 13 amino acids. CDR3 in DNA: TGCAGCGTCCGACTAGCCGCATTCGAGACCCAGTACTTC. Translating it yields CSVRLAAFETQYF. Combining the CDR3 with reference TRBV29-1 and TRBJ2-5 gives the whole variable domain SAVISQKPSRDICQRGTSLTIQCQVDSQVTMMFWYRQQPGQSLTLIATANQGSEATYESGFVIDKFPISRPNLTFSTLTVSNMSPEDSSIYLCSVRLAAFETQYFGPGTRLLVL.

CDR3 protein: CASQSRGLWESPLHF. CDR3 in DNA: TGTGCCAGCCAAAGCAGGGGTCTGTGGGAATCACCCCTCCACTTT. The chain uses TRBV5-4 and TRBJ1-6, with D possibly matching TRBD1 (6 bases). This CDR3 spans 15 amino acids. V was trimmed by 7 bases and J by 10 bases, leaving 21 bases between them. Germline V gene sequence: CDR1 SGHNT, CDR2 YYREEE (reference sequence).

This clone showed up just a few times. The genes are TRBV5-5 and TRBJ2-1, with a possible D match to TRBD2 (5 bases). Germline V gene sequence: CDR1 SGHKS, CDR2 YYEKEE (reference sequence). The CDR3 is made up of 15 amino acids. The V gene lost 2 bases and the J gene lost 10 bases, with 19 bases spanning the gap. Written as DNA, the CDR3 is TGTGCCAGCAGCTTAGGGTACCTTTATCCGGGGGAGCAGTTCTTC. Translation: CASSLGYLYPGEQFF.

The chain employs TRBV19 and TRBJ1-2; D gene ambiguous. This CDR3 spans 13 amino acids. Germline values: CDR1 LNHDA, CDR2 SQIVND (reference sequence). V lost 0 bases to trimming and J lost 2 bases, with 4 bases between them. Here the CDR3 DNA reads TGTGCCAGTAGTATAGAGGGAAACTATGGCTACACCTTC. Its translation: CASSIEGNYGYTF.

This chain connects TRBV19 to TRBJ2-2; TRBD2 agrees at 11 bases. CDR3 size: 20 residues. J was trimmed by 2 bases and V by 5 bases; bases with no gene match: 16. Germline-derived CDR1 and CDR2 are LNHDA and SQIVND (reference sequence). CDR3 bases: TGTGCCAGTAGTTCTCCTGTGCGCCTAGCGGGGGGCATAAACACCGGGGAGCTGTTTTTT. This encodes CASSSPVRLAGGINTGELFF.